This T cell receptor (beta chain) was obtained from a study of Graves' ophthalmopathy and Graves' hyperthyroidism. In its sample, this clonotype was seen a few times. Amplified TCR beta CDR3 regions were obtained using RNA transcripts as template. HTBI-primed RT-PCR formed the first round, and a multiplex PCR formed the second. TCRdb itself ran the multiplex PCR reads through MiXCR, one entry per CDR3 protein. The repertoire has 500,000 to 700,000 distinct CDR3 sequences, approximately 21% of them found once; the top ten carry approximately 7%. Enrolled hyperthyroidism patients had a new diagnosis, a duration under 2 months, and an age of 18 to 65. The CDR3 covers 13 residues. V was cut by 3 bases and J by 5 bases, with 13 bases left in between. CDR1 and CDR2 (germline): GTSNPN, SVGIG (reference sequence).

Sequencing input: peripheral blood. The source of this sequence is a woman aged 18-29 years with stable Graves' hyperthyroidism. Some clones in this sample may be carry-over from other donors' samples. J is TRBJ1-1 and V is TRBV30, with TRBD1 as a possible D gene (6 bases). In nucleotides, the CDR3 is TGTGCCTGGAGGGACAGCGCGGGAACTGAAGCTTTCTTT. Translated: CAWRDSAGTEAFF.